One sample yielded the 5 T cell receptor beta chains listed below, sequenced in a study of shared clonotypes between healthy human individuals. Only in-frame clones appear in the TCRdb table, and some are missing; sequencing was by immunoSEQ multiplex PCR. This sample has 600,000 to 750,000 clones, with roughly 78% found just once. Sequences were obtained from memory CD4+ T cells sorted from blood. Sample subset: CD45RA-negative fraction. These receptors all stem from a woman younger than 45 in good health.

The rearrangement uses TRBV6-1 and TRBJ2-2, with 9 bases aligning to TRBD2. This CDR3 region has 15 residues. Germline V gives CDR1 MNHNS, CDR2 SASEGT. The trim removed 8 bases at V and 1 base at J, leaving 5 bases unmatched. CDR3 DNA sequence: TGTGCCAGCCAGACTAGCGGAAAGAACACCGGGGAGCTGTTTTTT. Amino acid sequence: CASQTSGKNTGELFF.

This clone was found a few times. The chain couples TRBV19 to TRBJ2-2, with D perhaps matching TRBD1 (5 bases). CDR1 and CDR2 (germline): LNHDA, SQIVND (reference sequence). This CDR3 is built from 14 residues. With 7 bases removed from V and 4 bases from J, the gap between germline ends came to 13 bases. Here the CDR3 DNA reads TGTGCCAGTAACCAGGGCGGTTCCACCGGGGAGCTGTTTTTT. This gives the protein CASNQGGSTGELFF.

The chain joins TRBV10-3 to TRBJ2-5, with 8 bases aligning to TRBD2. The CDR3 is 17 residues long. Germline values: CDR1 ENHRY, CDR2 SYGVKD. The V segment lost 4 bases and the J segment 3 bases; nucleotides outside the gene matches: 13. The CDR3 DNA sequence: TGTGCCATCAGTGCCCAACCAGGGCGGGAGGTAGAAGAGACCCAGTACTTC. Protein product: CAISAQPGREVEETQYF.

In this sample, this clone turned up many times. This chain joins TRBV28 and TRBJ2-5; D may be TRBD1 or TRBD2 (5 bases each). The ends were cut back, 3 bases at V and 1 base at J, with 12 bases in the middle. This CDR3 contains 15 residues. Germline V gene sequence: CDR1 MDHEN, CDR2 SYDVKM. Here the CDR3 DNA reads TGTGCCAGCAGTTTCACCCAGGGACGCCAAGAGACCCAGTACTTC. Its translation: CASSFTQGRQETQYF.

The chain has TRBV19 and TRBJ2-5, with D perhaps TRBD1 or TRBD2 (6 bases each). Germline V lookup: CDR1 LNHDA, CDR2 SQIVND (reference sequence). Deletions cut 9 bases from V and 0 bases from J, with 14 bases between. The CDR3 sequence is 14 residues long. CDR3 loop: CASGRRGNQETQYF. CDR3 bases: TGTGCCAGCGGCAGGAGGGGGAACCAAGAGACCCAGTACTTC.